This note documents a single T cell receptor (beta chain) sequence. The sample contains more than one DNA sequence encoding this CDR3. The CDR3 is made up of 12 amino acids. Trimming shortened V by 4 bases and J by 3 bases, and 1 base separated the two germline ends. Germline V CDR1 and CDR2: SNHLY, FYNNEI. Some clones are missing from TCRdb's copy, which holds only in-frame ones; the method was immunoSEQ multiplex PCR. The table records roughly 1,100,000 clones, 60% to 80% of them present only once. The data derive from a study of shared clonotypes between healthy human individuals. The chain uses TRBV2 and TRBJ2-6; no firm D call. The clonotype was recovered from a man younger than 30 in good health. The sequenced sample consisted of memory CD4+ T cells sorted from blood. The subset is: CD45RA-negative fraction. CDR3 region: CASSGGANVLTF. DNA of the CDR3: TGTGCCAGCAGTGGTGGGGCCAACGTCCTGACTTTC.